This TCR beta chain was documented in a study of response to subunit inactivated influenza vaccine. This CDR3 spans 14 amino acids. Germline V lookup: CDR1 LNHDA, CDR2 SQIVND (reference sequence). Trimming took off 3 bases at V and 5 bases at J, with 13 bases between the two ends. General study points: Authors suggested few new T cells are recruited by each seasonal influenza vaccination.

TCRdb reprocessed the RT-PCR reads via MiXCR and lists one record per CDR3 protein. This table holds more than 450,000 distinct CDR3 sequences, 7.6% found once. Note on this clonotype: Antigen unknown.

This TCR came from a man aged 50 to 75 who received an inactivated influenza vaccine. The specimen comprised PBMCs from blood, sampled around 25 months after vaccination. The V gene is TRBV19, the J gene TRBJ1-1; weak D call: TRBD1 (5 bases). Here the CDR3 DNA reads TGTGCCAGTAGTATCGAGCAGGGTAGAACTGAAGCTTTCTTT. This sequence encodes CASSIEQGRTEAFF.